This T cell receptor beta chain was sequenced in a study of early T cells in non-severe SARS-CoV-2 infection. TCRdb processed the 5' RACE reads anew with MiXCR; each CDR3 protein has one entry. Among roughly 53,000 distinct CDR3 sequences, 8.7% were seen once, and the ten largest hold roughly 4%. The sample holds a few counts of this clonotype. CDR1 and CDR2 (germline): KGHDR, SFDVKD. V dropped 3 bases and J dropped 5 bases, with 21 bases sitting between them. The CDR3 is 17 amino acids. The source is an adult who was a healthcare worker with PCR-confirmed SARS-CoV-2 infection or an uninfected control (not recorded which). This rearrangement joins TRBV24-1 to TRBJ2-5; D might be TRBD2 (6 bases). Material: whole blood, obtained at baseline. The CDR3 bases are TGTGCCACCAGTGATACCGCTAGCGTACCTAGCTCGGAGACCCAGTACTTC. The encoded protein is CATSDTASVPSSETQYF.